Listed below are T cell receptor beta chains from one sample, sequenced in a study of T-cell memory formation after mild COVID-19. One entry per CDR3 protein, called by TCRdb with MiXCR from the 5' RACE reads. The sample shows roughly 550,000 distinct CDR3 sequences, 20% of them seen only once. Sequenced input: PBMCs or a T cell subset sorted from them (not recorded which). The receptor set was obtained from an adult woman who had mild COVID-19 (a few samples of this study predate the infection). Cell type and time point are not known. CDR3s include the opening cysteine and the closing phenylalanine or tryptophan. Each record gives: D gene, V gene, clone size, J gene, CDR3 protein, CDR3 DNA. The D gene is left open where the match is weak. Not all rows give a size; the values are once, few, many and, for expanded clones, a class.

D gene: .
V gene: TRBV14
clone size: .
J gene: TRBJ2-2
CDR3 protein: CASSAATSNTGELFF
CDR3 DNA: TGTGCCAGCAGCGCGGCCACATCGAACACCGGGGAGCTGTTTTTT

D gene: TRBD2
V gene: TRBV7-2
clone size: .
J gene: TRBJ2-3
CDR3 protein: CASSRVAGLKRNTQYF
CDR3 DNA: TGTGCCAGCAGCAGGGTAGCGGGCCTCAAACGAAATACGCAGTATTTT

D gene: .
V gene: TRBV4-3
clone size: .
J gene: TRBJ2-7
CDR3 protein: CASSQDTGLTSSYEQYF
CDR3 DNA: TGCGCCAGCAGCCAAGATACGGGACTCACGAGCTCCTACGAGCAGTACTTC

D gene: TRBD1
V gene: TRBV6-5
clone size: .
J gene: TRBJ2-7
CDR3 protein: CASSYRDSISYEQYF
CDR3 DNA: TGTGCCAGCAGTTATAGGGACAGCATTTCCTACGAGCAGTACTTC

D gene: .
V gene: TRBV7-8
clone size: .
J gene: TRBJ2-3
CDR3 protein: CASSYLPTTETDTQYF
CDR3 DNA: TGTGCCAGCAGCTATTTACCCACGACCGAGACAGATACGCAGTATTTT

D gene: TRBD2
V gene: TRBV5-4
clone size: .
J gene: TRBJ2-3
CDR3 protein: CASSLVVLAGDHTDTQYF
CDR3 DNA: TGTGCCAGCAGCTTGGTGGTACTAGCGGGGGACCACACAGATACGCAGTATTTT

D gene: .
V gene: TRBV4-3
clone size: .
J gene: TRBJ2-3
CDR3 protein: CASSQVATTDTQYF
CDR3 DNA: TGCGCCAGCAGCCAAGTGGCGACAACAGATACGCAGTATTTT

D gene: .
V gene: TRBV6-6
clone size: few
J gene: TRBJ2-7
CDR3 protein: CASRATYEQYF
CDR3 DNA: TGTGCCAGCAGGGCCACCTACGAGCAGTACTTC

D gene: .
V gene: TRBV29-1
clone size: .
J gene: TRBJ2-3
CDR3 protein: CSVGTPDYF
CDR3 DNA: TGCAGCGTTGGCACGCCGGACTACTTT

D gene: .
V gene: TRBV12-3/TRBV12-4
clone size: few
J gene: TRBJ2-2
CDR3 protein: CASSLRATGELFF
CDR3 DNA: TGTGCCAGCAGTTTACGGGCTACCGGGGAGCTGTTTTTT

D gene: .
V gene: TRBV4-1
clone size: .
J gene: TRBJ2-6
CDR3 protein: CASSQEGSRPSGANVLTF
CDR3 DNA: TGCGCCAGCAGCCAAGAGGGGTCCCGTCCTTCTGGGGCCAACGTCCTGACTTTC

D gene: TRBD2
V gene: TRBV19
clone size: .
J gene: TRBJ2-3
CDR3 protein: CATKPSSGRRADTQYF
CDR3 DNA: TGTGCCACAAAGCCCTCGAGCGGGAGAAGGGCAGATACGCAGTATTTT

D gene: TRBD1
V gene: TRBV7-9
clone size: many
J gene: TRBJ2-5
CDR3 protein: CASIGQGLETQYF
CDR3 DNA: TGTGCCAGCATCGGACAGGGGCTGGAGACCCAGTACTTC

D gene: .
V gene: TRBV12-3/TRBV12-4
clone size: few
J gene: TRBJ1-6
CDR3 protein: CASSQTRAGSPLHF
CDR3 DNA: TGTGCCAGCAGTCAGACCAGGGCCGGTTCACCCCTCCACTTT

D gene: .
V gene: TRBV5-1
clone size: .
J gene: TRBJ2-7
CDR3 protein: CASSLSTGSYEQYF
CDR3 DNA: TGCGCCAGCAGCTTGAGCACAGGATCCTACGAGCAGTACTTC

D gene: .
V gene: TRBV7-9
clone size: few
J gene: TRBJ2-6
CDR3 protein: CASSPPGGTGANVLTF
CDR3 DNA: TGTGCCAGCAGCCCCCCCGGGGGTACTGGGGCCAACGTCCTGACTTTC

D gene: .
V gene: TRBV20-1
clone size: few
J gene: TRBJ2-2
CDR3 protein: CSAGAITRANTGELFF
CDR3 DNA: TGCAGTGCTGGAGCCATTACGCGGGCGAACACCGGGGAGCTGTTTTTT

D gene: .
V gene: TRBV11-2
clone size: .
J gene: TRBJ1-1
CDR3 protein: CASSLAPGNQAFF
CDR3 DNA: TGTGCCAGCAGCTTAGCACCCGGGAATCAAGCTTTCTTT

D gene: .
V gene: TRBV7-9
clone size: few
J gene: TRBJ2-1
CDR3 protein: CASSPTSRGPRNEQFF
CDR3 DNA: TGTGCCAGCAGCCCAACCTCACGAGGGCCCCGCAATGAGCAGTTCTTC

D gene: .
V gene: TRBV10-3
clone size: .
J gene: TRBJ2-5
CDR3 protein: CAISQSMGSGETQYF
CDR3 DNA: TGTGCCATCAGCCAGTCGATGGGGTCGGGTGAGACCCAGTACTTC

D gene: .
V gene: TRBV4-1
clone size: .
J gene: TRBJ1-4
CDR3 protein: CASSQDRAQLNEKLFF
CDR3 DNA: TGCGCCAGCAGCCAAGATCGCGCCCAGCTAAATGAAAAACTGTTTTTT

D gene: .
V gene: TRBV15
clone size: few
J gene: TRBJ2-3
CDR3 protein: CATRKGLSTDTQYF
CDR3 DNA: TGTGCCACCAGAAAGGGTTTAAGCACAGATACGCAGTATTTT

D gene: .
V gene: TRBV29-1
clone size: .
J gene: TRBJ2-7
CDR3 protein: CSVERPMGSEQYF
CDR3 DNA: TGCAGCGTTGAGCGCCCCATGGGGTCCGAGCAGTACTTC

D gene: .
V gene: TRBV2
clone size: .
J gene: TRBJ1-1
CDR3 protein: CASSEEGRNTEAFF
CDR3 DNA: TGTGCCAGCAGTGAAGAAGGCCGTAACACTGAAGCTTTCTTT

D gene: TRBD2
V gene: TRBV4-3
clone size: few
J gene: TRBJ2-2
CDR3 protein: CASSRGTSGRAGTGELFF
CDR3 DNA: TGCGCCAGCAGCCGAGGGACTAGCGGGAGGGCGGGCACCGGGGAGCTGTTTTTT

D gene: TRBD1
V gene: TRBV12-5
clone size: few
J gene: TRBJ1-6
CDR3 protein: CASALSQGNSPLHF
CDR3 DNA: TGTGCTAGTGCCCTATCACAGGGGAATTCACCCCTCCACTTT

D gene: .
V gene: TRBV5-1
clone size: .
J gene: TRBJ2-3
CDR3 protein: CASSLLPGADTQYF
CDR3 DNA: TGCGCCAGCAGCTTGTTACCGGGGGCAGATACGCAGTATTTT